This T cell receptor (beta chain) originates from a study of shared clonotypes between healthy human individuals. Overall study: The study used three CD4 naive, three CD4 memory, two CD8 naive and one CD8 memory plate per donor. Broader study findings: Estimated richness values were generally larger in naive subsets than in memory subsets. Clonotype sharing across a few donors was observed for 4% to 6.5% of naive CD4 clonotypes.

The CDR3 is 12 residues long. In germline, CDR1 is SNHLY, CDR2 FYNNEI. Trimming stripped 4 bases from V and 4 bases from J, with 7 bases between. Comments on this clone: Its antigen is undetermined.

Sorted-subset replicate PCR reactions were performed with approximately 200 ng DNA, corresponding to tens of thousands of T cell genomes. Produced via immunoSEQ multiplex PCR; TCRdb's table is partial and in-frame only. The sample consists of about 1 million clones, approximately 76% of them appearing once. This TCR came from a man in his late teens or twenties in good health. The rearrangement links TRBV2 to TRBJ1-2; D gene ambiguous. Sequenced sample: memory CD4+ T cells sorted from blood. Sample subset: CD45RA-negative fraction. Here the CDR3 reads CASSGDRYGYTF. The CDR3 DNA is TGTGCCAGCAGTGGGGATCGCTATGGCTACACCTTC.